A single sample gave rise to the 13 T cell receptor beta chains below, sequenced in a study of shared clonotypes between healthy human individuals. Some clones are missing from TCRdb's copy, which holds only in-frame ones; the method was immunoSEQ multiplex PCR. The data show a few hundred thousand clones, around 81% seen once. The sequencing input was PBMCs. These receptors all stem from a woman aged 40 to 55 in good health. Some clones in this sample may be carry-over from other donors' samples.

V usage is TRBV5-1 and J usage is TRBJ2-1; either TRBD1 or TRBD2 may fit D (7 bases each). The CDR3 loop spans 13 amino acids. Between the trimmed V and J ends, which lost 4 bases and 7 bases, there was a span of 12 bases. Per germline, CDR1 SGHRS and CDR2 YFSETQ. The CDR3 coding sequence is TGCGCCAGCAGCCAGGGGGGGCGAAATGAGCAGTTCTTC. Translated, it gives CASSQGGRNEQFF. The variable domain in full, with the rest retrieved from reference TRBV5-1 and TRBJ2-1, is KAGVTQTPRYLIKTRGQQVTLSCSPISGHRSVSWYQQTPGQGLQFLFEYFSETQRNKGNFPGRFSGRQFSNSRSEMNVSTLELGDSALYLCASSQGGRNEQFFGPGTRLTVL.

As for this clone: At the DNA level, this CDR3 is encoded by other sequences in the same sample as well. The chain carries TRBV9 and TRBJ1-3; D gene ambiguous. The germline V gene has CDR1 SGDLS and CDR2 YYNGEE. V was clipped by 0 bases and J by 0 bases, with 4 bases between them. The CDR3 has 14 residues. The CDR3 here is CASSVGSSGNTIYF. The CDR3 DNA reads as TGTGCCAGCAGCGTAGGCTCCTCTGGAAACACCATATATTTT.

This chain links TRBV4-1 with TRBJ2-2, with 8 bases fitting TRBD1. V trimming: 4 bases; J trimming: 7 bases; junction bases outside the gene matches: 8. In germline, CDR1 is MGHRA, CDR2 YSYEKL. CDR3 length: 15 amino acids. CDR3 bases: TGCGCCAGCAGCCGAGGACAGGGAACTGTCGGGGAGCTGTTTTTT. This translates into CASSRGQGTVGELFF.

With respect to this clone: A much larger clone lies one base from this, so it may be a read error. The sample holds other DNA sequences that translate to the same CDR3. V and J are TRBV30 and TRBJ1-5; unclear D gene. In germline, CDR1 is GTSNPN, CDR2 SVGIG (reference sequence). This CDR3 spans 14 amino acids. Trimming stripped 1 base from V and 5 bases from J, with 12 bases between. The CDR3 region is CAWSGGLGDQPQHF. Here the CDR3 DNA reads TGTGCCTGGAGTGGGGGTTTAGGCGATCAGCCCCAGCATTTT.

The rearrangement links TRBV30 to TRBJ1-3; tentative D call: TRBD1 (5 bases). V was clipped by 6 bases and J by 0 bases, with 12 bases between them. From germline, CDR1 is GTSNPN and CDR2 SVGIG (reference sequence). This CDR3 has 14 amino acids. The CDR3 sequence: CACPGDYSGNTIYF. CDR3 nucleotide sequence: TGTGCCTGTCCCGGGGACTACTCTGGAAACACCATATATTTT.

The genes are TRBV29-1 and TRBJ2-7, with D unclear. Per the germline V gene, CDR1 is SQVTM and CDR2 is ANQGSEA. This CDR3 spans 15 amino acids. Trimming cost V 0 bases and J 1 base, with 13 bases left between them. The CDR3 DNA is TGCAGCGTTGAAGACCCCCGGGTTTTTTCCTACGAGCAGTACTTC. This encodes CSVEDPRVFSYEQYF.

The table lists this clone with a count of one. The V gene is TRBV5-5, the J gene TRBJ2-7; D tentatively reads TRBD1 or TRBD2 (5 bases each). The CDR3 length is 15 residues. The germline V gene encodes CDR1 SGHKS and CDR2 YYEKEE (reference sequence). V lost 4 bases and J lost 3, with 17 bases in between. The CDR3 sequence: CASSPLRGSHYEQYF. CDR3 DNA: TGTGCCAGCAGCCCTCTTCGGGGCAGCCACTACGAGCAGTACTTC.

This chain uses TRBV6-1 with TRBJ2-7, with 8 bases aligning to TRBD1. The CDR3 is 15 residues long. The ends lost 6 bases at V and 0 bases at J; junction bases unmatched: 7. Germline V gene sequence: CDR1 MNHNS, CDR2 SASEGT. Here the CDR3 reads CASRAGTGNSYEQYF. CDR3 nucleotides: TGTGCCAGCAGGGCCGGGACAGGAAACTCCTACGAGCAGTACTTC.

This chain uses TRBV30 with TRBJ2-1, with 7 bases aligning to TRBD2. V gave up 7 bases and J gave up 4 bases; unmatched junction bases: 13. CDR3 size: 15 residues. The germline CDR1 and CDR2 sequences are GTSNPN and SVGIG (reference sequence). Written as DNA, the CDR3 is TGTGCCTCCCAGGGAGGGATCATCAATTACAATGAGCAGTTCTTC. Residues: CASQGGIINYNEQFF.

This chain connects TRBV5-4 to TRBJ1-2; 7 positions match TRBD1. Per the germline V gene, CDR1 is SGHNT and CDR2 is YYREEE (reference sequence). Trimming took 4 bases from V and 0 from J; bases not matched to a gene: 3. The CDR3 runs to 14 residues. CDR3: CASSRDRTNYGYTF. CDR3 sequence (DNA): TGTGCCAGCAGCAGGGACAGAACTAACTATGGCTACACCTTC. Together with reference TRBV5-4 and TRBJ1-2, the CDR3 gives the full variable domain: ETGVTQSPTHLIKTRGQQVTLRCSSQSGHNTVSWYQQALGQGPQFIFQYYREEENGRGNFPPRFSGLQFPNYSSELNVNALELDDSALYLCASSRDRTNYGYTFGSGTRLTVV.

V and J are TRBV19 and TRBJ2-5; D unclear. CDR1 is LNHDA and CDR2 is SQIVND in the germline V gene (reference sequence). This CDR3 is built from 13 residues. V was pared by 4 bases and J by 5 bases, with 11 bases between. In DNA, the CDR3 is TGTGCCAGTAGTACGTCCCTACTGGAGACCCAGTACTTC. This translates into CASSTSLLETQYF.

V gene TRBV7-2 combines with J gene TRBJ2-5; D gene unclear. Trimming pared 5 bases from V and 4 bases from J, leaving 8 bases between. The CDR3 length is 12 residues. CDR1 SGHTA and CDR2 FQGNSA come from the germline V gene. CDR3 sequence: CASSAYGETQYF. For the CDR3, the DNA is TGTGCCAGCAGCGCATATGGAGAGACCCAGTACTTC.

This clone was observed a handful of times. Only one base separates this from a far larger clonotype, so it likely reflects a read error. The chain recombines TRBV2 with TRBJ2-2; D remains ambiguous. Germline assignment: CDR1 SNHLY and CDR2 FYNNEI. This CDR3 contains 12 residues. CDR3 residues: CGSRPYTGELFF. The CDR3 DNA reads as TGTGGCAGCAGGCCCTACACCGGGGAGCTGTTTTTT.